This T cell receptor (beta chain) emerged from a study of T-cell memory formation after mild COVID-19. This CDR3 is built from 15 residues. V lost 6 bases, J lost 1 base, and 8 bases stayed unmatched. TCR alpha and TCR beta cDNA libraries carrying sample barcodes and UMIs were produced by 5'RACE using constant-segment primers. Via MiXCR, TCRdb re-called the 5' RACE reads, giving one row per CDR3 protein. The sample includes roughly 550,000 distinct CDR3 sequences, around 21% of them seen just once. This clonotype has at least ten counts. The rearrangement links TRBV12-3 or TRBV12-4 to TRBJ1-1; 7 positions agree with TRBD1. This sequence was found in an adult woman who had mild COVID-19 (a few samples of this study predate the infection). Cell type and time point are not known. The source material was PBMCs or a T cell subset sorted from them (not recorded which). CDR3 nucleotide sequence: TGTGCCAGCAGCCACAGGGGAAGGGAGAACACTGAAGCTTTCTTT. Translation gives CASSHRGRENTEAFF.